Below are 16 T cell receptor beta chains sequenced from a single sample in a study of blood T cell repertoires in COVID-19. Generated by immunoSEQ multiplex PCR, the TCRdb table keeps only in-frame clones and is missing some. The data show a few hundred thousand clones, over 75% seen once. Sequenced: peripheral blood. The receptor set was obtained from a human donor in a cohort sampled during active COVID-19.

The rearrangement links TRBV6-5 to TRBJ2-7; no definite D call. Per the germline V gene, CDR1 is MNHEY and CDR2 is SVGAGI. The CDR3 has 14 amino acids. V lost 0 bases and J lost 3, with 9 bases in between. As DNA, the CDR3 is TGTGCCAGCAGTTACTCTAGGCAGGTCTACGAGCAGTACTTC. Translating it yields CASSYSRQVYEQYF.

The rearrangement joins TRBV19 to TRBJ2-7, with 8 bases lining up with TRBD2. The CDR3 sequence is 13 residues long. Germline V gives CDR1 LNHDA, CDR2 SQIVND (reference sequence). Trimming at V came to 7 bases and at J to 3 bases, leaving 5 bases not matched to a gene. This CDR3 is CASTSSGSYEQYF. CDR3 DNA sequence: TGTGCCAGTACTTCGAGCGGGAGCTACGAGCAGTACTTC.

The rearrangement joins TRBV11-1 to TRBJ2-7; D is unclear. This CDR3 has 14 residues. Trimming removed 2 bases at V and 0 bases at J, with 8 bases between. Germline CDR1 and CDR2: SGHAT and FQDESV (reference sequence). The CDR3 region has the DNA TGTGCCAGCAGCTTATATTCCGGCTCCTACGAGCAGTACTTC. Translating gives CASSLYSGSYEQYF.

The J gene is TRBJ1-1, the V gene TRBV2; 7 nucleotides match TRBD1. In germline, CDR1 is SNHLY, CDR2 FYNNEI. V trimming: 5 bases; J trimming: 4 bases; junction bases outside the gene matches: 4. This CDR3 is 13 amino acids long. This chain's CDR3 is CASSSQGITEAFF. In DNA, the CDR3 is TGTGCCAGCAGTTCACAGGGGATCACTGAAGCTTTCTTT.

The chain combines TRBV5-1 with TRBJ1-2, with TRBD1 matching over 10 bases. CDR1 is SGHRS and CDR2 is YFSETQ in the germline V gene. The CDR3 loop spans 16 amino acids. The V gene end was trimmed by 1 base and the J gene end by 8 bases; junction bases not matched to a gene: 11. Written as DNA, the CDR3 is TGCGCCAGCAGCTTGTACACAAGACAGGGGGCGACCGGCTACACCTTC. Translated: CASSLYTRQGATGYTF.

V and J are TRBV7-8 and TRBJ1-3, with D perhaps matching TRBD1 (6 bases). CDR1 and CDR2 (germline): SGHVS, FQNEAQ. Trimming left V 5 bases short and J 4 bases short, with 24 bases between. This CDR3 comprises 18 residues. CDR3 coding DNA: TGTGCCAGCAGCCCCCGGACAGAACCCCCGGGAGGAGGAAACACCATATATTTT. As protein: CASSPRTEPPGGGNTIYF.

The sample holds a few counts of this clone. V is TRBV19 and J is TRBJ2-2, with TRBD2 as a possible D gene (6 bases). Germline CDR1 LNHDA, CDR2 SQIVND (reference sequence). The CDR3 has 13 residues. Trimming left V 10 bases short and J 7 bases short, with 16 bases between. Written as DNA, the CDR3 is TGTGCCACCGGGAGCAAGTTTCGCGGGGAGCTGTTTTTT. It yields the protein CATGSKFRGELFF.

This clone came up many times. The rearrangement joins TRBV11-2 to TRBJ2-1; 7 bases line up with TRBD2. V shed 8 bases, J shed 4 bases, and the junction held 17 bases outside the gene matches. The CDR3 runs 17 residues. Germline lookup yields CDR1 SGHAT and CDR2 FQNNGV. CDR3 bases: TGTGCCAGCGCGCTAACCTTCCTAGCGGTGGAGTACAATGAGCAGTTCTTC. Amino acid sequence: CASALTFLAVEYNEQFF.

This chain uses TRBV28 with TRBJ1-3, with D hard to call. Germline lookup yields CDR1 MDHEN and CDR2 SYDVKM. With 3 bases removed from V and 0 bases from J, the gap between germline ends came to 9 bases. This CDR3 has 15 amino acids. CDR3 amino acids: CASSLGSVSGNTIYF. CDR3 DNA: TGTGCCAGCAGTTTGGGCTCAGTCTCTGGAAACACCATATATTTT.

This clone was found a few times. The CDR3 DNA sequence: TGTGCCAGCAGCTCGGAGGTATCATCCCCAGTTGGGCAGTACTTC. Its protein product is CASSSEVSSPVGQYF. The chain employs TRBV5-5 and TRBJ2-7, with D perhaps matching TRBD2 (5 bases). Per the germline V gene, CDR1 is SGHKS and CDR2 is YYEKEE (reference sequence). The CDR3 has 15 residues. Deletions cut 3 bases from V and 9 bases from J, with 22 bases between.

The chain uses TRBV6-2 or TRBV6-3 and TRBJ1-4, with 8 bases fitting TRBD1. This CDR3 region has 20 residues. V dropped 2 bases and J dropped 0; count of bases not matched to a gene: 14. Germline CDR1 and CDR2: MNHEY and SVGEGT. In nucleotides, the CDR3 is TGTGCCAGCAGTTACGATCTCCCGGACAGGGCAACATCAACTAATGAAAAACTGTTTTTT. It encodes CASSYDLPDRATSTNEKLFF.

The V call is TRBV6-2 or TRBV6-3, the J call TRBJ1-2, with TRBD1 identical over 9 bases. The J segment lost 12 bases and the V segment lost 6 bases, leaving 14 bases of the junction unmatched. The CDR3 totals 14 residues. Per the germline V gene, CDR1 is MNHEY and CDR2 is SVGEGT. Written as DNA, the CDR3 is TGTGCCAGCAGCATCTCCACAGGGGGCGTCCAGGACACCTTC. Amino acid sequence: CASSISTGGVQDTF.

The J gene is TRBJ1-1, the V gene TRBV29-1; possibly TRBD1 for D (5 bases). Germline V CDR1 and CDR2: SQVTM, ANQGSEA. The CDR3 covers 12 residues. Trimming removed 4 bases at V and 7 bases at J, with 13 bases between. In DNA form, the CDR3 reads TGCAGCGTTGCCGAGCAGGGTGGTGAAGCTTTCTTT. Its protein product is CSVAEQGGEAFF.

The table lists this clone with a few counts. This chain joins TRBV7-6 and TRBJ1-1; the match to TRBD1 covers 7 bases. The CDR3 is 14 residues long. Germline values: CDR1 SGHVS, CDR2 FNYEAQ. J was trimmed by 4 bases and V by 2 bases; bases with no gene match: 4. The CDR3 DNA reads as TGTGCCAGCAGCTTACGACAGGGAGGCACTGAAGCTTTCTTT. Its translation: CASSLRQGGTEAFF.

The chain employs TRBV5-6 and TRBJ2-1; 7 bases line up with TRBD1. Germline V lookup: CDR1 SGHDT, CDR2 YYEEEE. CDR3 size: 12 residues. Unmatched junction bases numbered 2, after V lost 2 bases and J lost 9 bases. CDR3 sequence (DNA): TGTGCCAGCAGCTTATACAGGGGTGAGCAGTTCTTC. It encodes CASSLYRGEQFF. Looking up the rest from reference TRBV5-6 and TRBJ2-1 gives the full variable domain: DAGVTQSPTHLIKTRGQQVTLRCSPKSGHDTVSWYQQALGQGPQFIFQYYEEEERQRGNFPDRFSGHQFPNYSSELNVNALLLGDSALYLCASSLYRGEQFFGPGTRLTVL.

The chain employs TRBV5-6 and TRBJ1-6, with D perhaps TRBD1 (5 bases). V shed 3 bases and J shed 0 bases, with 13 bases lying between them. This CDR3 spans 17 amino acids. In germline, CDR1 is SGHDT, CDR2 YYEEEE. DNA for the CDR3: TGTGCCAGCAGCTCTCTTTTGGGGGGCTCCTATAATTCACCCCTCCACTTT. Translating gives CASSSLLGGSYNSPLHF.